This entry is about one TCR beta chain. This entry comes from a study of blood T cell repertoires in COVID-19. The wider study: Material from acute and convalescent COVID-19 was sourced from the United States, Italy and Spain.

This CDR3 is 15 amino acids long. Trimming cost V 1 base and J 0 bases, with 9 bases left between them. CDR1 and CDR2 from the germline V gene are MGHRA and YSYEKL. The authors' processing: Amplifying reference gene primers gave estimates of nucleated cell counts. Clones were read by immunoSEQ multiplex PCR, and TCRdb kept only the in-frame ones, dropping some. V, J and clone size derive from that table, while D and trimming were established from the DNA sequence. The sample records 220,000 or so clones, roughly 84% being singletons. The sample was peripheral blood. The sequence was obtained from a woman aged 60 to 75 with acute or convalescent COVID-19. This chain uses TRBV4-1 with TRBJ1-2, with D hard to call. DNA for the CDR3: TGCGCCAGCAGCCAAGGTTACAGAGCTAACTATGGCTACACCTTC. Its protein product is CASSQGYRANYGYTF.